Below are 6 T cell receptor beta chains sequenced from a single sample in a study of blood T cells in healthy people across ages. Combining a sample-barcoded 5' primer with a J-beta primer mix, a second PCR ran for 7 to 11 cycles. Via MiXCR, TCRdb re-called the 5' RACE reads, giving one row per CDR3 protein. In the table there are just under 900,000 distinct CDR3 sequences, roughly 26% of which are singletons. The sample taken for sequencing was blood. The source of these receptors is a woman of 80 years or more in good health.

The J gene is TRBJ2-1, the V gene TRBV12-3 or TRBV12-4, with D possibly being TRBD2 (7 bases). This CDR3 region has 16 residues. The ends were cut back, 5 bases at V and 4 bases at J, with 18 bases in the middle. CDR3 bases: TGTGCCAGCAGTCAGGAGGGGGGGATAGGTTACAATGAGCAGTTCTTC. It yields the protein CASSQEGGIGYNEQFF.

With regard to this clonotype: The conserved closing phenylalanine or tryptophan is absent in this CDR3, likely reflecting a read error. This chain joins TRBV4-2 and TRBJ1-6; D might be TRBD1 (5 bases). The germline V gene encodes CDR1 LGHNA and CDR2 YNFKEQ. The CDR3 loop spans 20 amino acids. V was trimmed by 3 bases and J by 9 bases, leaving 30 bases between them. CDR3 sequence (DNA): TGTGCCAGCAGCCAGACGGGGCTCGGGGGATCCAATGTAAATGTTTCACCCCTCCACTGT. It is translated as CASSQTGLGGSNVNVSPLHC.

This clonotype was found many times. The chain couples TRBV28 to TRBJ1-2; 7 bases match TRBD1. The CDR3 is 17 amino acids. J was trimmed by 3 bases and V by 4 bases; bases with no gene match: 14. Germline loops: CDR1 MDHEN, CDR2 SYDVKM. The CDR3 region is CASSSPGGQGGHYGYTF. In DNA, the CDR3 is TGTGCCAGCAGTTCACCAGGGGGGCAGGGGGGCCACTATGGCTACACCTTC.

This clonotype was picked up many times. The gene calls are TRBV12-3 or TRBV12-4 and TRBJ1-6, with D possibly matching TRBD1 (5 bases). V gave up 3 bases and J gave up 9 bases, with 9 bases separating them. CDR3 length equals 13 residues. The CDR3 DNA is TGTGCCAGCAGTTTTCACAGGCCTTCACCCCTCCACTTT. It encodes CASSFHRPSPLHF.

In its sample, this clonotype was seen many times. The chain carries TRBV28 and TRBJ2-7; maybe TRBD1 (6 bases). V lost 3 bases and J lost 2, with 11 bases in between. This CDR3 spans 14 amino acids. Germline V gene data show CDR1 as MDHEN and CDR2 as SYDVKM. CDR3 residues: CASSFRGLTYEQYF. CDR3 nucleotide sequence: TGTGCCAGCAGTTTCAGGGGTTTGACCTACGAGCAGTACTTC.

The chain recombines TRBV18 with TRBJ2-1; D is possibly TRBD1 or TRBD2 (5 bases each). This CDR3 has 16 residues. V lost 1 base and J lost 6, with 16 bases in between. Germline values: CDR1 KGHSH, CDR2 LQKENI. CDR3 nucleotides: TGTGCCAGCTCACCACGGGGACCCGTCGTGGGCAATGAGCAGTTCTTC. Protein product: CASSPRGPVVGNEQFF.